This T cell receptor beta chain emerged from a study of Graves' ophthalmopathy and Graves' hyperthyroidism. Using RNA transcripts, the TCR beta CDR3 regions were amplified. RT-PCR in the first round used HTBI primers; a second-round multiplex PCR followed. MiXCR was run by TCRdb on the multiplex PCR reads, yielding one entry per CDR3 protein. Counted here are over a million distinct CDR3 sequences, less than 45% occurring once; the ten biggest clones make up roughly 11%. This clonotype originated in an adult man with Graves' hyperthyroidism. Sample: peripheral blood or thyroid tissue (not recorded which).

In DNA form, the CDR3 reads TGTGCCAGCAGCTTAAACTCCGGGACAGTAAACTATGGCTACACCTTC. Residues: CASSLNSGTVNYGYTF. This chain joins TRBV11-2 and TRBJ1-2; 7 bases fit TRBD1. The CDR3 spans 16 residues. In germline, CDR1 is SGHAT, CDR2 FQNNGV. The ends lost 2 bases at V and 2 bases at J; junction bases unmatched: 8.